This TCR beta chain stems from a study of blood T cell repertoires in COVID-19. Donors were grouped by their self-reported clinical history. V lost 6 bases and J 2 bases, leaving 14 bases between the germline ends. The CDR3 is made up of 15 amino acids. Germline V lookup: CDR1 MDHEN, CDR2 SYDVKM. This clone was detected only once. Profiled with immunoSEQ multiplex PCR; TCRdb holds only in-frame clones, not every one. The sample holds 350,000 to 450,000 clones, 85% to 90% seen once. The chain joins TRBV28 to TRBJ1-5; a possible D gene is TRBD1 (6 bases). The sequencing sample was made of PBMCs or T cells enriched from blood (not recorded which). This clonotype was obtained from a man aged 25-40 years who had recovered from COVID-19. The CDR3 is CASRTGRAGNQPQHF. In nucleotides, the CDR3 is TGTGCCAGCAGGACAGGCAGAGCCGGCAATCAGCCCCAGCATTTT. The whole variable domain, filled in from reference TRBV28 and TRBJ1-5, reads DVKVTQSSRYLVKRTGEKVFLECVQDMDHENMFWYRQDPGLGLRLIYFSYDVKMKEKGDIPEGYSVSREKKERFSLILESASTNQTSMYLCASRTGRAGNQPQHFGDGTRLSIL.